These 19 T cell receptor beta chains were sequenced from one sample in a study of T cells in Graves' hyperthyroidism and ophthalmopathy (dated by TCRdb to about 2019). Library construction relied on multiplex PCR. Sequencing took place on an Illumina HiSeq 2000. Amplification of TCR beta CDR3 regions was carried out from RNA transcripts. A first-round RT-PCR of the TCR CDR3 used the HTBI primer set with the Qiagen OneStep RT-PCR kit. The public reads were reprocessed in TCRdb via fastp at Q25 and MiXCR, keeping in-frame beta chains. All rows with the same CDR3 protein become a single entry with the most common DNA and genes. This sample lists about 400,000 distinct CDR3 sequences; around 15% were detected once. The ten largest clonotypes hold over 25% of the sample. Sequenced input: blood. These receptors all stem from a man aged 50 to 59 with Graves' ophthalmopathy.

The rearrangement joins TRBV25-1 to TRBJ2-3; D uncertain. Looked up from germline, CDR1 is MGHDK and CDR2 is SYGVNS. Trimming took off 2 bases at V and 1 base at J, with 13 bases between the two ends. This CDR3 has 16 residues. CDR3 loop: CASSETGPLGTDTQYF. The CDR3 DNA sequence: TGTGCCAGCAGTGAAACCGGTCCCCTGGGCACAGATACGCAGTATTTT.

The V call is TRBV14, the J call TRBJ1-3; D remains unclear. V dropped 1 base and J dropped 1 base, with 11 bases sitting between them. CDR1 is SGHDN and CDR2 is FVKESK in the germline V gene. This CDR3 spans 16 amino acids. This CDR3 is CASSQVGFRSGNTIYF. CDR3 bases: TGTGCCAGCAGCCAAGTGGGGTTTAGATCTGGAAACACCATATATTTT. The full variable domain, rest sourced from reference TRBV14 and TRBJ1-3, is EAGVTQFPSHSVIEKGQTVTLRCDPISGHDNLYWYRRVMGKEIKFLLHFVKESKQDESGMPNNRFLAERTGGTYSTLKVQPAELEDSGVYFCASSQVGFRSGNTIYFGEGSWLTVV.

This clonotype was observed at least ten times. This may arise from a read error, as a much more abundant clone is one base away. The chain carries TRBV12-3 or TRBV12-4 and TRBJ2-3; 7 nucleotides align to TRBD2. This CDR3 region has 15 residues. V lost 0 bases to trimming and J lost 2 bases; unmatched junction nucleotides: 2. CDR3 coding DNA: TGTGCCAGCAGTTTAGCGGGAGGGTACACAGATACGCAGTATTTT. Protein product: CASSLAGGYTDTQYF.

The chain has TRBV5-5 and TRBJ2-1, with 12 bases lining up with TRBD2. The V gene's germline CDR1 is SGHKS and CDR2 YYEKEE (reference sequence). V was clipped by 4 bases and J by 8 bases; unmatched bases: 7. There are 15 residues in the CDR3. In nucleotides, the CDR3 is TGTGCCAGCAGCCATACTAGCGGGAGGTTGGATGAGCAGTTCTTC. Translation: CASSHTSGRLDEQFF.

The chain links TRBV19 to TRBJ2-7, with D tentatively TRBD1 or TRBD2 (5 bases each). The CDR3 is made up of 15 amino acids. V was pared by 4 bases and J by 5 bases, with 18 bases between. The germline CDR1 and CDR2 sequences are LNHDA and SQIVND (reference sequence). Here the CDR3 DNA reads TGTGCCAGTAGTACAGCTCAGGGACGCCCTGACGAGCAGTACTTC. This gives the protein CASSTAQGRPDEQYF.

This clonotype was observed many times. The chain couples TRBV5-4 to TRBJ2-5; 9 nucleotides match TRBD2. V dropped 4 bases and J dropped 6; count of bases not matched to a gene: 10. This CDR3 has 15 residues. Germline V gene data show CDR1 as SGHNT and CDR2 as YYREEE (reference sequence). The DNA for the CDR3 is TGTGCCAGCAGCCCGGGACTAGCTGGGATAAAGACCCAGTACTTC. This translates into CASSPGLAGIKTQYF. Together with reference TRBV5-4 and TRBJ2-5, the CDR3 gives the full variable domain: ETGVTQSPTHLIKTRGQQVTLRCSSQSGHNTVSWYQQALGQGPQFIFQYYREEENGRGNFPPRFSGLQFPNYSSELNVNALELDDSALYLCASSPGLAGIKTQYFGPGTRLLVL.

In the case of this clonotype: A much bigger clone sits one base away, suggesting this may be a read error. The CDR3 spells CASGPARTGIYEQYF. Here the CDR3 DNA reads TGCGCCAGCGGCCCCGCCAGGACAGGGATATACGAGCAGTACTTC. The chain combines TRBV5-2 with TRBJ2-7; no check of the table's D call, TRBD1, against the DNA was made. TRBV5-2 corresponds to a pseudogene. The CDR3 extends over 15 amino acids.

This clonotype showed up many times. This rearrangement joins TRBV20-1 to TRBJ2-1, with 7 bases fitting TRBD2. The germline V gene has CDR1 DFQATT and CDR2 SNEGSKA (reference sequence). Trimming at V came to 2 bases and at J to 8 bases, leaving 9 bases not matched to a gene. CDR3 length equals 14 residues. The CDR3 sequence: CSARKPGGRDEQFF. In DNA form, the CDR3 reads TGCAGTGCTAGAAAGCCGGGAGGAAGGGATGAGCAGTTCTTC.

The chain carries TRBV5-4 and TRBJ2-7; 9 bases align to TRBD1. The junction had 17 bases not matched to a gene; V was cut back by 0 bases and J by 4 bases. Germline V CDR1 and CDR2: SGHNT, YYREEE (reference sequence). The CDR3 totals 19 residues. The CDR3 DNA reads as TGTGCCAGCAGCTTGGCCCCCGGGACAGGGACCTTTTGGAGATACGAGCAGTACTTC. Protein: CASSLAPGTGTFWRYEQYF.

This clonotype occurred a few times. The chain uses TRBV5-1 and TRBJ2-7; the D gene could be TRBD1 or TRBD2 (5 bases each). Germline V CDR1 and CDR2: SGHRS, YFSETQ. V was trimmed by 4 bases and J by 3 bases, leaving 14 bases between them. CDR3 size: 14 residues. The DNA of the CDR3 is TGCGCCAGCAGCACGGGACGGATTAACTACGAGCAGTACTTC. Translated, it gives CASSTGRINYEQYF.

The CDR3 coding sequence is TGTGCCAGCCGCCGGAGGGGAGTGAACACCGGGGAGCTGTTTTTT. Protein: CASRRRGVNTGELFF. The chain employs TRBV7-2 and TRBJ2-2; TRBD2 is a possible D gene (6 bases). V gave up 8 bases and J gave up 1 base, with 14 bases separating them. The CDR3 loop spans 15 amino acids. Looked up from germline, CDR1 is SGHTA and CDR2 is FQGNSA.

This clonotype was counted at least ten times. The gene calls are TRBV29-1 and TRBJ2-5; 11 nucleotides agree with TRBD2. Germline V gene data show CDR1 as SQVTM and CDR2 as ANQGSEA. The CDR3 extends over 13 amino acids. V dropped 7 bases and J dropped 5; count of bases not matched to a gene: 6. The CDR3 DNA reads as TGCAGCGCCACTAGCGGGAGTAGGGAGACCCAGTACTTC. Translation gives CSATSGSRETQYF.

This clonotype was recorded many times. This sequence joins TRBV15 and TRBJ2-3; 10 nucleotides line up with TRBD2. Germline lookup yields CDR1 LNHNV and CDR2 YYDKDF (reference sequence). V trimming: 3 bases; J trimming: 7 bases; junction bases outside the gene matches: 4. The CDR3 consists of 14 residues. The CDR3 sequence: CATSSRTSGNTQYF. CDR3 nucleotides: TGTGCCACCAGCAGTCGGACTAGCGGCAATACGCAGTATTTT.

The table lists this clonotype with a few counts. The chain carries TRBV5-6 and TRBJ2-3; D may be TRBD2 (6 bases). The CDR3 is 17 amino acids. Germline V gene lookup returns CDR1 SGHDT and CDR2 YYEEEE. With 2 bases removed from V and 1 base from J, the gap between germline ends came to 17 bases. CDR3 region: CASSLYLGGRGTDTQYF. CDR3 sequence (DNA): TGTGCCAGCAGCTTATATCTCGGGGGTAGGGGCACAGATACGCAGTATTTT.

This clonotype was observed many times. This chain joins TRBV3-1 and TRBJ1-1; D is unclear. Germline lookup yields CDR1 LGHDT and CDR2 YNNKEL (reference sequence). The CDR3 runs to 13 residues. Trimming stripped 5 bases from V and 4 bases from J, with 11 bases between. CDR3 in DNA: TGTGCCAGCAGCTACGGGTCTGGCACTGAAGCTTTCTTT. Protein: CASSYGSGTEAFF.

This clonotype was picked up many times. The J gene is TRBJ2-1, the V gene TRBV5-1; no clear D gene. The CDR3 consists of 15 residues. Germline loops: CDR1 SGHRS, CDR2 YFSETQ. V was shortened by 1 base and J by 2 bases, with 10 bases between the two germline ends. The CDR3 reads CASSLNSFAYNEQFF. The CDR3 DNA is TGCGCCAGCAGCTTGAACAGCTTCGCCTACAATGAGCAGTTCTTC.

The table lists this clonotype with many counts. This chain uses TRBV2 with TRBJ2-4; no firm D call. Germline values: CDR1 SNHLY, CDR2 FYNNEI. The CDR3 loop spans 15 amino acids. Trimming removed 2 bases from V and 2 bases from J, with 10 bases in between. CDR3 region: CASSELWATKNIQYF. As DNA, the CDR3 is TGTGCCAGCAGTGAATTATGGGCGACCAAAAACATTCAGTACTTC.

V gene TRBV9 combines with J gene TRBJ2-2, with a weak D call TRBD1 (5 bases). Trimming took 2 bases from V and 9 from J, leaving 14 bases between them. CDR1 is SGDLS, CDR2 YYNGEE, per germline. CDR3 length: 14 amino acids. The DNA for the CDR3 is TGTGCCAGCAGCGTGGGGCTCGAGTTCCGGGAGCTGTTTTTT. Its translation is CASSVGLEFRELFF.

The sample holds many counts of this clonotype. This rearrangement joins TRBV7-2 to TRBJ2-5; no firm D call. V was cut by 5 bases and J by 4 bases, with 17 bases left in between. Germline V gene data show CDR1 as SGHTA and CDR2 as FQGNSA. This CDR3 has 15 residues. The DNA for the CDR3 is TGTGCCAGCAGCACCGGACCCAGCGCAACAGAGACCCAGTACTTC. Translating gives CASSTGPSATETQYF.